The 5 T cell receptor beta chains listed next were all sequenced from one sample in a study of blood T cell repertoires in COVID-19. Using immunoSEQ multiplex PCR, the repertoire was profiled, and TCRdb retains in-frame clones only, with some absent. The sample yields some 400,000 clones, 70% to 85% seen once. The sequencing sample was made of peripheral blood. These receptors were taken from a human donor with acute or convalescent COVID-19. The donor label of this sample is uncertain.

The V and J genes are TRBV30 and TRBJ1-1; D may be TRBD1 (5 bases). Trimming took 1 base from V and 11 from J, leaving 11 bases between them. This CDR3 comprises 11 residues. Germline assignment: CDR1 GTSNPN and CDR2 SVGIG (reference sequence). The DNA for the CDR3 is TGTGCCTGGAGTGCCCCAGGGTCGGCTTTCTTT. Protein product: CAWSAPGSAFF.

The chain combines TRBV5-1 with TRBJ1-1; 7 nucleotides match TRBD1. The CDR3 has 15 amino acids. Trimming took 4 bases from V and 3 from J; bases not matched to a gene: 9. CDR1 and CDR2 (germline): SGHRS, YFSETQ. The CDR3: CASSLDRVAYTEAFF. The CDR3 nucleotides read TGCGCCAGCAGCCTTGACAGGGTCGCGTACACTGAAGCTTTCTTT.

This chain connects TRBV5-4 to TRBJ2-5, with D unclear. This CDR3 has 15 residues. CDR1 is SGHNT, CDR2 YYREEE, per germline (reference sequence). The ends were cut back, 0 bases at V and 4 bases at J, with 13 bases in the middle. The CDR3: CASSLGGQRLETQYF. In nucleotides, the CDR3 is TGTGCCAGCAGCTTGGGTGGGCAGAGATTAGAGACCCAGTACTTC.

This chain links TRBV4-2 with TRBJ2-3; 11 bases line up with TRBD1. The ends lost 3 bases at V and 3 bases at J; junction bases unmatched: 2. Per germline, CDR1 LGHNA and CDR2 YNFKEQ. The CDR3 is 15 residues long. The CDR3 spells CASSQDRGPTDTQYF. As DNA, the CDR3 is TGTGCCAGCAGCCAGGACAGGGGGCCTACAGATACGCAGTATTTT.

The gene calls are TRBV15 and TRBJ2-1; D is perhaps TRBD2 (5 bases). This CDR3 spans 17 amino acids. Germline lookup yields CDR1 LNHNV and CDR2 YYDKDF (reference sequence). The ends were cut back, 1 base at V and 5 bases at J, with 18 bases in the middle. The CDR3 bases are TGTGCCACCAGCAGAGGGTGGGCCGGATCAGCGGACAATGAGCAGTTCTTC. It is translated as CATSRGWAGSADNEQFF.